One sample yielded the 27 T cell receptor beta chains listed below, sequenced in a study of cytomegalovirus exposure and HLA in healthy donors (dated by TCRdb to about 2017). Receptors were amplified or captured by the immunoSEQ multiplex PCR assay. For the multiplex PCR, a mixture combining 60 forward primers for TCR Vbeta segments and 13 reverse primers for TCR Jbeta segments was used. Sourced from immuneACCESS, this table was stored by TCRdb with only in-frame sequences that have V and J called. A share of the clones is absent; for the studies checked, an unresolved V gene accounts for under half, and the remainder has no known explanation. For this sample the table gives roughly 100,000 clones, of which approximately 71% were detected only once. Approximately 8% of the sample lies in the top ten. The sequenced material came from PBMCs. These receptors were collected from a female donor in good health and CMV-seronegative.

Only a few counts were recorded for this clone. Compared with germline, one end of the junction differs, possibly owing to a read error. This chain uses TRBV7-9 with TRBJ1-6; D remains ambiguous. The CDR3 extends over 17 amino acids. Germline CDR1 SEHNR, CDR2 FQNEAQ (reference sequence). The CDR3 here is CSSSLARGPGGNSPLHF. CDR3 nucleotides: TGTTCCAGCAGCTTGGCTAGAGGACCAGGCGGGAATTCACCCCTCCACTTT.

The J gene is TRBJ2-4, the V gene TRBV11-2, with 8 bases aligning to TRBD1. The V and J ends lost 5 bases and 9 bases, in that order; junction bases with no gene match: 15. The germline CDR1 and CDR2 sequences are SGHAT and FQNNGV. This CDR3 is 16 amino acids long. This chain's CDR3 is CASSVVTGVFSGIQYF. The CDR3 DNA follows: TGTGCCAGCAGCGTTGTGACAGGGGTTTTTTCTGGCATTCAGTACTTC.

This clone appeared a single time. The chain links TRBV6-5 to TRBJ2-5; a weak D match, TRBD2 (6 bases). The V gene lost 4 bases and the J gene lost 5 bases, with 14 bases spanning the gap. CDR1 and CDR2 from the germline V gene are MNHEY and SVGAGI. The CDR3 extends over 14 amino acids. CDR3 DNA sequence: TGTGCCAGCAGTTCGGGACTGGGATATGAGACCCAGTACTTC. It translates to CASSSGLGYETQYF.

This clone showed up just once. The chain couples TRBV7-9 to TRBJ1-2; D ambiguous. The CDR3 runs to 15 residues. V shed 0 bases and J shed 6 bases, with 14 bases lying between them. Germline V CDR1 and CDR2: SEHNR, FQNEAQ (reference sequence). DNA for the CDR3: TGTGCCAGCAGCTTAGCGCTTTTGACCCAGGATGGCTACACCTTC. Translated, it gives CASSLALLTQDGYTF.

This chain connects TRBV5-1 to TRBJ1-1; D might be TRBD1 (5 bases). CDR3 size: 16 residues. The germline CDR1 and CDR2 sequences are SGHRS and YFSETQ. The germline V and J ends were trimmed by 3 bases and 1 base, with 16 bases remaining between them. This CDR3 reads CASSWGVSRSNTEAFF. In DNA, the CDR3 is TGCGCCAGCAGCTGGGGCGTCAGCCGTTCGAACACTGAAGCTTTCTTT.

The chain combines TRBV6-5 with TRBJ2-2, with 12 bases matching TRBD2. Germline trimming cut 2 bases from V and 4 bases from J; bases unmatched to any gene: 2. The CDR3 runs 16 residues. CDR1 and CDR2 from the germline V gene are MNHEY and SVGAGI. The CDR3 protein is CASSYTLAGGTGELFF. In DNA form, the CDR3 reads TGTGCCAGCAGTTACACACTAGCGGGGGGCACCGGGGAGCTGTTTTTT.

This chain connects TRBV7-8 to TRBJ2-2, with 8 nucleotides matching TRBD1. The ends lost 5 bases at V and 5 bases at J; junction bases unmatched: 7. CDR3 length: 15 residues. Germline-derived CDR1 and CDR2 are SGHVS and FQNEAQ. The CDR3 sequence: CASSARGRETGELFF. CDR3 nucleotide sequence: TGTGCCAGCAGCGCCAGGGGGCGCGAGACCGGGGAGCTGTTTTTT.

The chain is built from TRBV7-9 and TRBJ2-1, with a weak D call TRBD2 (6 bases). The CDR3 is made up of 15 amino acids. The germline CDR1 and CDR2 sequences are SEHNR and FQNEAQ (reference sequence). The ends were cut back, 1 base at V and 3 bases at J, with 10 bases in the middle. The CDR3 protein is CASSLGVGGYNEQFF. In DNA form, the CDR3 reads TGTGCCAGCAGCTTAGGTGTGGGGGGCTACAATGAGCAGTTCTTC.

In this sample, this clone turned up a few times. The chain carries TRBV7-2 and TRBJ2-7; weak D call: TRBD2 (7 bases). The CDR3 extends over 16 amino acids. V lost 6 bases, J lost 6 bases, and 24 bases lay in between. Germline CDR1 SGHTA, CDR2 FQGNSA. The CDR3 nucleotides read TGTGCCAGCAGTGAAGGGACTGGCGGGGGCCCCGCCGAGCAGTACTTC. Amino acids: CASSEGTGGGPAEQYF.

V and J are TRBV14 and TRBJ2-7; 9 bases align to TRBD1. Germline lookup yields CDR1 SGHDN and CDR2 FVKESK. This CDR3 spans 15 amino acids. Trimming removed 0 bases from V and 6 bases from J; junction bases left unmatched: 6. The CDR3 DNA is TGTGCCAGCAGCCAAGATCAGGGACAGGGCGGCGAGCAGTACTTC. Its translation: CASSQDQGQGGEQYF.

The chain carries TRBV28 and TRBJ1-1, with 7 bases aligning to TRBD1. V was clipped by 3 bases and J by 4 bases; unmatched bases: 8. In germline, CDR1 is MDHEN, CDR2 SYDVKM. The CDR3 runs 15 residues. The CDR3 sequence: CASSLPSQGITEAFF. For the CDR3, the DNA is TGTGCCAGCAGTTTGCCGTCACAGGGGATCACTGAAGCTTTCTTT.

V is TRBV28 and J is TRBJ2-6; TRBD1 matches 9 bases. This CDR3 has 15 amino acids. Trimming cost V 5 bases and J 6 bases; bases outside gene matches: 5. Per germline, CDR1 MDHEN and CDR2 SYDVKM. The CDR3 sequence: CASSSNRGLANVLTF. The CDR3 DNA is TGTGCCAGCAGTAGCAACAGGGGGCTGGCCAACGTCCTGACTTTC.

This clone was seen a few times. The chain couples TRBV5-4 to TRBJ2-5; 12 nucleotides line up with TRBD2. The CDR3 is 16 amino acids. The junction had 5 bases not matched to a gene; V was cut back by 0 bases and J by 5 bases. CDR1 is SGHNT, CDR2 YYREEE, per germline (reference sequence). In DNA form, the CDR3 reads TGTGCCAGCAGCTTGGCACTAGCGGGGGGCGGGGAGACCCAGTACTTC. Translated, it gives CASSLALAGGGETQYF.

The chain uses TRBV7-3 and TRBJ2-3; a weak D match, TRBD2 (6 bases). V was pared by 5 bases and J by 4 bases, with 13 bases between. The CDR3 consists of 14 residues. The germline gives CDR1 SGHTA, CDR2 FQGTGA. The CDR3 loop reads CASSRLRGADTQYF. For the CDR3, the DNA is TGTGCCAGCAGCCGTTTGCGGGGCGCAGATACGCAGTATTTT.

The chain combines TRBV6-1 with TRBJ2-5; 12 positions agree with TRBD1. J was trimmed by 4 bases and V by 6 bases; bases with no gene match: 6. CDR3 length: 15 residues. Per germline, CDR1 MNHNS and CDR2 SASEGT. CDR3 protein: CASRRTGQGAETQYF. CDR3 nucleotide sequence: TGTGCCAGCAGGCGAACGGGACAGGGGGCAGAGACCCAGTACTTC.

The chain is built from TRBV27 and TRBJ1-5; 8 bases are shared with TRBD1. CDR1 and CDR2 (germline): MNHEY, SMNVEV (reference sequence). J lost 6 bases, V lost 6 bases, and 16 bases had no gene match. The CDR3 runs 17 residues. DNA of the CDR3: TGTGCCAGCAGCCCCCAGGGGGCACGTCCCTTGGGTCAGCCCCAGCATTTT. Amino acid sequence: CASSPQGARPLGQPQHF.

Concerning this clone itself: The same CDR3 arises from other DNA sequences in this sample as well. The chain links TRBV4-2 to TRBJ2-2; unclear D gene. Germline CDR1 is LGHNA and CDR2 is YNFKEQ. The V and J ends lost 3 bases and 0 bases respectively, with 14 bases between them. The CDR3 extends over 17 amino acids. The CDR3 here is CASSHPKSPANTGELFF. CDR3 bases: TGTGCCAGCAGCCACCCTAAGTCCCCTGCGAACACCGGGGAGCTGTTTTTT.

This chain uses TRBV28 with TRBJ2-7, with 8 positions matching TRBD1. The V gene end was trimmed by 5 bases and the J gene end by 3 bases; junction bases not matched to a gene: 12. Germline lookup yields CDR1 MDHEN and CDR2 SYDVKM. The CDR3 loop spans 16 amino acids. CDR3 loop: CASSPRQGNEFYEQYF. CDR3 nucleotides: TGTGCCAGCAGTCCACGACAGGGGAATGAGTTCTACGAGCAGTACTTC.

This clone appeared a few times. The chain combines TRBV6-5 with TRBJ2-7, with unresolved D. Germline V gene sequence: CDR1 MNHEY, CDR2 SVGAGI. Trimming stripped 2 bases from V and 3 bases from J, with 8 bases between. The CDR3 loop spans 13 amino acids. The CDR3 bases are TGTGCCAGCAGTTACAGAGGTGGCTACGAGCAGTACTTC. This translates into CASSYRGGYEQYF.

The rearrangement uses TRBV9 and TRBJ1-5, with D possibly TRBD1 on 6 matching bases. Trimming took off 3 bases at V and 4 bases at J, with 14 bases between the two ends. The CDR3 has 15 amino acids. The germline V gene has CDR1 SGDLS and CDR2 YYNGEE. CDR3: CASSATGSPNQPQHF. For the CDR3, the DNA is TGTGCCAGCAGCGCAACAGGGTCGCCGAATCAGCCCCAGCATTTT.

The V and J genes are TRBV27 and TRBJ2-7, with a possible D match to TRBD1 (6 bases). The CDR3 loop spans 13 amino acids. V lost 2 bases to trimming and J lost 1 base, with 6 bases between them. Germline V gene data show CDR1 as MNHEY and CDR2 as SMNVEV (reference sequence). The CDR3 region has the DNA TGTGCCAGCAGTTTAGGACAGTCCTACGAGCAGTACTTC. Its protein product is CASSLGQSYEQYF.

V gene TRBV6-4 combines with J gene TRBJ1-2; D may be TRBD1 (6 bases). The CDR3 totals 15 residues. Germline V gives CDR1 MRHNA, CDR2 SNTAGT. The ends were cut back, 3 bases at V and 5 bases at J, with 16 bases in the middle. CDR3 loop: CASSETLTGGYGYTF. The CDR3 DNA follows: TGTGCCAGCAGTGAGACTCTGACAGGTGGTTATGGCTACACCTTC.

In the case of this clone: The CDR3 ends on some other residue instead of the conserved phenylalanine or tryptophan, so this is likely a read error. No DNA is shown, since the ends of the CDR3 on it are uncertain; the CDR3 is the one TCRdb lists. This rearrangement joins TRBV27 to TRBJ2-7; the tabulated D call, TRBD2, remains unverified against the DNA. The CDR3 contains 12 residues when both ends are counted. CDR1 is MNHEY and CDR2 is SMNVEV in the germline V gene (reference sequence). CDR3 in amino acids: CASSLPKGLPPS.

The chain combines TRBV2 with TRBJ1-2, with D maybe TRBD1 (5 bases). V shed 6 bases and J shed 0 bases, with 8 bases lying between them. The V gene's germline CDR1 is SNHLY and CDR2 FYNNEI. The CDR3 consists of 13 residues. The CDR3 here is CASSRTSNYGYTF. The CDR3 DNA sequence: TGTGCCAGCAGCCGGACATCTAACTATGGCTACACCTTC.

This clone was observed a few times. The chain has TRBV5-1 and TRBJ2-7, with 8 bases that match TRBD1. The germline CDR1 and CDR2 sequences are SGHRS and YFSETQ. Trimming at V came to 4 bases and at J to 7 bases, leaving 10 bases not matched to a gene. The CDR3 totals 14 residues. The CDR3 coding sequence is TGCGCCAGCAGCAACGGGCAGGGGGCGGAAGAGCAGTACTTC. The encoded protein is CASSNGQGAEEQYF.

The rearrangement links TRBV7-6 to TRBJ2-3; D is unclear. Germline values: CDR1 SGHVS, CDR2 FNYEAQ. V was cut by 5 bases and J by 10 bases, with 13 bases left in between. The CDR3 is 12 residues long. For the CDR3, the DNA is TGTGCCAGCAGCCCAGGAACAACTGCGCAGTATTTT. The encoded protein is CASSPGTTAQYF.

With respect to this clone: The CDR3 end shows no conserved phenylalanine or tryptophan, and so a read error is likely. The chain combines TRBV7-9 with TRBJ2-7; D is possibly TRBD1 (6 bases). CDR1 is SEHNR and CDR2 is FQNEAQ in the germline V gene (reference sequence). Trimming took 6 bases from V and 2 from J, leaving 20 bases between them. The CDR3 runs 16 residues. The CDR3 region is CASRPFGQFGTYEQYL. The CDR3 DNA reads TGTGCCAGCAGACCTTTTGGACAGTTCGGTACCTACGAGCAGTACCTC.